The 11 T cell receptor beta chains presented below share a single source sample, sequenced in a study of blood T cell repertoires in COVID-19. Only in-frame clones appear in the TCRdb table, and some are missing; sequencing was by immunoSEQ multiplex PCR. The sample contains 150,000 to 170,000 clones, roughly 83% of which appear only once. Sample: peripheral blood. These receptors were collected from a woman aged 60 to 75 with COVID-19, enrolled during active disease.

The chain couples TRBV5-6 to TRBJ2-3, with D perhaps matching TRBD1 (6 bases). Trimming cost V 1 base and J 1 base, with 10 bases left between them. The CDR3 loop spans 15 amino acids. Germline lookup yields CDR1 SGHDT and CDR2 YYEEEE. CDR3 residues: CASSLWGPGTDTQYF. The CDR3 bases are TGTGCCAGCAGCTTGTGGGGGCCAGGCACAGATACGCAGTATTTT. Drawing the rest from reference TRBV5-6 and TRBJ2-3, the complete variable domain is DAGVTQSPTHLIKTRGQQVTLRCSPKSGHDTVSWYQQALGQGPQFIFQYYEEEERQRGNFPDRFSGHQFPNYSSELNVNALLLGDSALYLCASSLWGPGTDTQYFGPGTRLTVL.

The rearrangement joins TRBV18 to TRBJ2-1; the match to TRBD1 covers 9 bases. CDR3 size: 15 residues. Per the germline V gene, CDR1 is KGHSH and CDR2 is LQKENI. V shed 6 bases, J shed 1 base, and the junction held 4 bases outside the gene matches. In DNA form, the CDR3 reads TGTGCCAGCTCGCGACAGGGGGAATCCTACAATGAGCAGTTCTTC. As protein: CASSRQGESYNEQFF.

The chain links TRBV7-8 to TRBJ2-5; 10 bases line up with TRBD1. Per germline, CDR1 SGHVS and CDR2 FQNEAQ. With V trimmed by 5 bases and J by 1 base, 10 bases remained unmatched. CDR3 length equals 17 residues. The CDR3 DNA is TGTGCCAGCAGCACAAGGACAGGGGGTCTCCCCCAAGAGACCCAGTACTTC. This codes for CASSTRTGGLPQETQYF.

This clone came up a few times. This chain joins TRBV28 and TRBJ1-1; D unclear. The CDR3 is 15 amino acids. Germline CDR1 is MDHEN and CDR2 is SYDVKM. V dropped 7 bases and J dropped 0 bases, with 15 bases sitting between them. The CDR3 DNA reads TGTGCCAGCACTTCGTCCTATCCGATGAACACTGAAGCTTTCTTT. This encodes CASTSSYPMNTEAFF.

The CDR3: CASSNRDSYNQPQHF. The CDR3 bases are TGTGCCAGCAGTAACCGGGACAGCTACAATCAGCCCCAGCATTTT. The chain couples TRBV2 to TRBJ1-5; 7 bases fit TRBD1. The germline V gene has CDR1 SNHLY and CDR2 FYNNEI. With 5 bases clipped from V and 3 bases from J, the junction kept 7 bases outside the gene matches. The CDR3 extends over 15 amino acids.

The rearrangement uses TRBV6-4 and TRBJ1-2, with 8 bases fitting TRBD1. CDR3 size: 14 residues. The germline gives CDR1 MRHNA, CDR2 SNTAGT. Germline trimming cut 6 bases from V and 3 bases from J; bases unmatched to any gene: 6. CDR3 in amino acids: CASRRDRTDYGYTF. The CDR3 nucleotides read TGTGCCAGCAGGCGGGACAGGACCGACTATGGCTACACCTTC.

This clone was seen repeatedly, ten times or more. The chain joins TRBV24-1 to TRBJ2-1; TRBD1 matches 9 bases. Per the germline V gene, CDR1 is KGHDR and CDR2 is SFDVKD. The CDR3 covers 15 residues. Trimming took 9 bases from V and 6 from J; bases not matched to a gene: 11. The CDR3 DNA reads as TGTGCCACCGCAGGCCGGGACAGGGATAGCAATGAGCAGTTCTTC. It encodes CATAGRDRDSNEQFF.

The chain joins TRBV4-1 to TRBJ1-2; 9 nucleotides match TRBD1. Germline V gene data show CDR1 as MGHRA and CDR2 as YSYEKL. CDR3 length equals 15 residues. Trimming at V came to 1 base and at J to 4 bases, leaving 4 bases not matched to a gene. The CDR3 DNA reads TGCGCCAGCAGCCAAGCCGGGACAGGGACCTATGGCTACACCTTC. Protein: CASSQAGTGTYGYTF.

J is TRBJ1-2 and V is TRBV2; 7 bases agree with TRBD1. Trimming took 6 bases from V and 4 from J; bases not matched to a gene: 5. The CDR3 has 13 residues. The germline V gene encodes CDR1 SNHLY and CDR2 FYNNEI. CDR3 coding DNA: TGTGCCAGCAGCGTGGGACAGTTCTATGGCTACACCTTC. It specifies CASSVGQFYGYTF.

This chain uses TRBV18 with TRBJ2-7, with TRBD2 matching 8 bases. The CDR3 spans 16 residues. Germline CDR1 reads KGHSH; CDR2 reads LQKENI. V was pared by 3 bases and J by 3 bases, with 10 bases of the junction left unmatched. CDR3 DNA: TGTGCCAGCTCACCCACCGGGGTAGCGGGATTCTACGAGCAGTACTTC. Residues: CASSPTGVAGFYEQYF.

The chain couples TRBV9 to TRBJ2-2; 8 nucleotides agree with TRBD2. Trimming at V came to 4 bases and at J to 6 bases, leaving 11 bases not matched to a gene. The length of the CDR3 is 16 residues. CDR1 and CDR2 (germline): SGDLS, YYNGEE. CDR3 sequence (DNA): TGTGCCAGCAGCCCGCCGGGACTAGTTCTGGCCGGGGAGCTGTTTTTT. Its translation: CASSPPGLVLAGELFF.